Listed below are T cell receptor beta chains from one sample, sequenced in a study of cytomegalovirus exposure and HLA in healthy donors. Libraries were prepared by immunoSEQ multiplex PCR; TCRdb keeps only in-frame clonotypes and omits some of them. Of 210,000 or so clones detected, about three quarters appear once; the ten largest clones hold approximately 0.47%. Sequenced input: PBMCs. The receptors were gathered from a boy aged 5-17 years in good health and CMV-seronegative. CDR3s include the opening cysteine and the closing phenylalanine or tryptophan. D genes are given only for firm matches. The size of a clone is reported for some rows only, either as once, few or many, or as a class for expanded clones.

>TRBJ1-2|NA|TRBV29-1|NA
CSVRTTYGYTF
TGCAGCGTTAGGACAACTTATGGCTACACCTTC
>TRBJ1-2|NA|TRBV9|TRBD1
CASTLQGAGYGYTF
TGTGCCAGCACCCTACAGGGGGCTGGCTATGGCTACACCTTC
>TRBJ2-7|once|TRBV30|NA
CAWSVKTTYEQYF
TGTGCCTGGAGTGTCAAGACAACCTACGAGCAGTACTTC
>TRBJ2-2|NA|TRBV5-1|TRBD2
CASSATSGVNTGELFF
TGCGCCAGCAGCGCGACTAGCGGGGTTAACACCGGGGAGCTGTTTTTT
>TRBJ2-7|NA|TRBV5-4|NA
CASSPTPGSYEQYF
TGTGCCAGCAGCCCAACCCCGGGATCCTACGAGCAGTACTTC
>TRBJ2-7|NA|TRBV18|TRBD2
CASSPPGREGSGEQYF
TGTGCCAGCTCACCACCGGGACGGGAGGGGTCGGGAGAGCAGTACTTC
>TRBJ1-2|once|TRBV9|NA
CASSPGDSNYGYTF
TGTGCCAGCAGCCCCGGGGACTCTAACTATGGCTACACCTTC
>TRBJ1-1|NA|TRBV19|NA
CASSIRGGTEAFF
TGTGCCAGTAGTATACGGGGGGGCACTGAAGCTTTCTTT
>TRBJ1-1|NA|TRBV4-1|NA
CASSQFPPEAFF
TGCGCCAGCAGCCAATTCCCTCCTGAAGCTTTCTTT
>TRBJ2-7|NA|TRBV15|TRBD1
CATSSRDSDSYEQYF
TGTGCCACCAGCAGCCGGGACAGTGACTCCTACGAGCAGTACTTC
>TRBJ2-3|NA|TRBV2|NA
CASMRPSTDTQYF
TGTGCCAGCATGCGCCCTAGCACAGATACGCAGTATTTT
>TRBJ1-2|NA|TRBV6-5|TRBD1
CASSGTGIYYGYTF
TGTGCCAGCAGTGGGACAGGGATCTATTATGGCTACACCTTC
>TRBJ1-5|NA|TRBV4-2|NA
CASSQLTGLNQPQHF
TGTGCCAGCAGCCAACTAACGGGTCTTAATCAGCCCCAGCATTTT
>TRBJ2-2|NA|TRBV6-5|TRBD2
CASRVWTSEAGELFF
TGTGCCAGCAGAGTATGGACTAGCGAAGCCGGGGAGCTGTTTTTT
>TRBJ2-1|few|TRBV5-4|TRBD1
CASSLRMTGEINEQFF
TGTGCCAGCAGCTTACGTATGACAGGGGAAATCAATGAGCAGTTCTTC
>TRBJ2-7|once|TRBV7-2|TRBD2
CASSLTSGPYEQYF
TGTGCCAGCAGCTTAACTAGCGGTCCCTACGAGCAGTACTTC
>TRBJ2-7|NA|TRBV30|TRBD1
CAWSPGTGLGEQYF
TGTGCCTGGAGTCCCGGGACAGGGCTGGGAGAGCAGTACTTC
>TRBJ1-1|NA|TRBV5-4|TRBD1
CASRTDRADQLFMNTEAFF
TGTGCCAGCAGGACGGACAGGGCCGATCAACTCTTCATGAACACTGAAGCTTTCTTT
>TRBJ1-2|NA|TRBV7-9|TRBD1
CASSFLSPTGGSYGYTF
TGTGCCAGCAGCTTCCTTAGTCCCACAGGGGGCAGCTATGGCTACACCTTC
>TRBJ2-5|once|TRBV7-9|TRBD2
CASSLLGTREGETQYF
TGTGCCAGCAGCTTACTGGGGACTAGGGAGGGAGAGACCCAGTACTTC